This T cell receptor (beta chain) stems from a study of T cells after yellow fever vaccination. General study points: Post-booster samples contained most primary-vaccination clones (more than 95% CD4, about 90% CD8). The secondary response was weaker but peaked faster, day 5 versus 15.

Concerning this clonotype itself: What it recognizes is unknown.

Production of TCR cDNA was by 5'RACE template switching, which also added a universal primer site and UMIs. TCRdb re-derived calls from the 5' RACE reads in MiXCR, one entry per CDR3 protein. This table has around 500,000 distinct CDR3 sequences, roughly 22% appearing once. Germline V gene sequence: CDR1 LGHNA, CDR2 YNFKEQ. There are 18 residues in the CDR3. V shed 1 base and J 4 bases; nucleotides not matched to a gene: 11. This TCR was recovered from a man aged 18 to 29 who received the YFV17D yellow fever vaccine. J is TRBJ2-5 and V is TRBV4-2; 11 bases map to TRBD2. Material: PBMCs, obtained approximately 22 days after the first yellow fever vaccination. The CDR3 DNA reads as TGTGCCAGCAGCCAAGGGTCGGGTAGCGGACTAGCGGGAGAGACCCAGTACTTC. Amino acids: CASSQGSGSGLAGETQYF.